This T cell receptor (beta chain) was recovered during a study of shared clonotypes between healthy human individuals (TCRdb year 2020). As for the study more broadly: Two women and three men aged 18 to 49 years were included in the cohort. For each donor, CD4 naive and CD4 memory were each given three plates, CD8 naive was given two plates, and CD8 memory was given one plate. The study deeply sequenced blood TCR repertoires of five healthy adults to estimate repertoire size and the extent of clonotype sharing between individuals. To increase sequencing depth and limit assay-specific biases, different laboratories used diverse techniques to prepare libraries and sequence TCR repertoires. Each donor's leukapheresis produced roughly between roughly 0.9 and 9 billion PBMCs. Overall results and qualifications from the work: Sampling was restricted to blood, and TCR repertoires in tissues likely differ from the TCR repertoires found in blood. When a few donors were compared, the shared fraction of clonotypes was roughly 5% for naive CD4, around 4% for naive CD8, 2% to 2.5% for memory CD4, and about 0.36% for memory CD8. Incomplete sequencing was indicated by rarefaction of sorted-subset datasets, despite the large sequencing depth. Naive subsets generally had larger estimated clonotype richness than memory subsets. Because the study included a small number of donors, the genetic and exposure-history diversity represented was limited. Pairwise subsampling led to the expectation that sequencing depth would affect the degree of clonotype sharing among donors. Higher generation probabilities were observed for clonotypes shared by all four sorted-subset donors than for non-shared clonotypes.

About this clone itself: Its antigen is still unknown. Qualities for individual bases were not recorded, and no much larger clone is one base off.

The germline V gene sets CDR1 to MGHRA and CDR2 to YSYEKL. V and J lose 2 bases and 3 bases, and a span of 10 bases separates them. Its CDR3 holds 15 amino acids, cysteine through phenylalanine. Kept here is only the CDR3 DNA, which spans 45 bases and is read in frame from base 1. TCR CDR3 regions were amplified from genomic DNA by multiplex PCR using the deep immunoSEQ assay. Genomic DNA extracted from each cell subset was distributed evenly over all wells of several immunoSEQ 96-well plates, and each plate served as one replicate. For sorted subsets, each replicate PCR was loaded with roughly 190 ng genomic DNA, equivalent to 25,000 to 35,000 T cell genomes. Purified libraries were measured with a Qubit 3.0 fluorometer, size-checked on a Bioanalyzer 2100, and measured again with the KAPA Library Quantification kit. Each immunoSEQ 96-well plate was sequenced on its own single-read 150-cycle Illumina NextSeq 550 flow cell. The source study handled its data this way. Because the immunoSEQ output held only junctional sequences and lacked quality scores, the filtering could not match the filtering applied to full-length reads. Sequences were annotated with PyIR, a Python wrapper for IgBLAST v1.9, and V/J genes and CDR3 were assigned using IMGT germline references. Reads were filtered out if the reads had weak V/J assignments (E-value above 1e-6), no CDR3, stop codons, out-of-frame junctions, or ambiguous translated residues. V3J clonotypes were defined by identical inferred V gene, J gene, and CDR3 amino acid sequence. The percentage overlap between two repertoires was calculated by dividing the number of shared unique clonotypes by the size of the smaller repertoire. Richness of each repertoire was evaluated using RTK rarefaction, the Chao1 estimator, and Recon v2.1 estimates of unobserved clonotypes. Generation probabilities were computed with OLGA for all TCRbeta clonotypes obtained by the gDNA method from four donors. TCRdb carries this immuneACCESS record with in-frame sequences only. Its versions omit some clonotypes, under half of them owing to an unresolved V gene in the studies checked, with the rest unexplained. The V and J calls and the clone size are those of that table, but D and trimming were determined from the DNA. Here the sample has roughly 2.5 million clones; roughly 92% occur a single time. Around 0.14% of the sample comes from the top ten.

The donors were healthy, HIV-negative adults with no recently reported acute infections or vaccinations. Every donor was a Caucasian adult living in Nashville, Tennessee, USA. CD4+ T cells were enriched by magnetic negative selection, after which naive cells were positively selected on CD45RA and the negative fraction was taken as the memory subset. After blood collection by leukapheresis, PBMCs were isolated using Ficoll-Histopaque density gradient centrifugation and then cryopreserved in the vapor phase of liquid nitrogen. Purity and quantity of every magnetically sorted T cell population were checked by analytical flow cytometry. Genomic DNA was isolated from every sorted fraction and measured by UV absorbance on a Nanodrop 2000c.

Material: naive CD4+ T cells sorted from blood. Taken with the paper, the label for cell subset or site translates to: CD45RA+ positively selected. The sequence joins TRBV4-1 to TRBJ1-4, with the D gene uncertain. The TCR comes from a man aged 18 to 30 in good health. Here is the DNA: TGCGCCAGCAGCCAAAGCGGTTTCGCTAATGAAAAACTGTTTTTT. The resulting protein is CASSQSGFANEKLFF.